Sequencing of this T cell receptor beta chain was carried out in a study of blood T cell repertoires in COVID-19. Across the study: T cells, B-cell-depleted T cells, or PBMCs provided the cDNA or gDNA that served as material.

Per the authors' pipeline: Estimates of nucleated cell counts were drawn from the amplification of reference gene primers. TCRdb's copy holds only in-frame clones and misses some; the assay was immunoSEQ multiplex PCR. Clone size and V and J calls were adopted from that table, with D and trimming inferred from the DNA. The sample holds roughly 440,000 clones, more than 70% seen once. Looked up from germline, CDR1 is LNHDA and CDR2 is SQIVND (reference sequence). The CDR3 is 18 residues long. The J segment lost 6 bases and the V segment lost 8 bases, leaving 22 bases of the junction unmatched. This TCR came from a woman aged 50 to 65 with COVID-19, enrolled during active disease. The rearrangement uses TRBV19 and TRBJ1-2, with 9 bases that match TRBD1. Sequenced sample: peripheral blood. The CDR3 DNA sequence: TGTGCCAGTTTTCACCTTACCGGGACAGGGAAGAGGCAGAATGGCTACACCTTC. This encodes CASFHLTGTGKRQNGYTF.